These 5 T cell receptor beta chains were all obtained from the same sample, sequenced in a study of CD8+CD57+ T cells in acquired aplastic anemia. The sequenced patients had an expansion of CD8+CD57+ cells seen by flow cytometry. According to the study, genomic DNA was the template for TCR beta VDJ and CDR3 profiling. TCRdb independently ran MiXCR on the reads; one entry per CDR3 protein. The sample holds 150,000 to 200,000 distinct CDR3 sequences, around 48% seen once. Sequencing was carried out using sorted CD4+, CD8+, or CD8+CD57+ T cells (not recorded which) from PBMCs. These receptor sequences come from a human donor with aplastic anemia.

The rearrangement links TRBV11-1 to TRBJ2-3; no definite D call. Germline V gene sequence: CDR1 SGHAT, CDR2 FQDESV (reference sequence). Trimming stripped 0 bases from V and 3 bases from J, with 10 bases between. The CDR3 has 15 amino acids. This CDR3 is CASSLAGRATDTQYF. The CDR3 coding sequence is TGTGCCAGCAGCTTAGCGGGTAGGGCTACAGATACGCAGTATTTT.

V is TRBV19 and J is TRBJ2-1; 10 positions match TRBD2. The CDR3 is 17 residues long. Germline V CDR1 and CDR2: LNHDA, SQIVND (reference sequence). The J segment lost 2 bases and the V segment lost 1 base, leaving 5 bases of the junction unmatched. The CDR3 spells CASSIGSGGVAYNEQFF. For the CDR3, the DNA is TGTGCCAGTAGTATAGGGAGCGGGGGGGTGGCCTACAATGAGCAGTTCTTC.

The chain combines TRBV10-1 with TRBJ2-1, with 11 bases aligning to TRBD2. CDR3 size: 16 residues. Germline CDR1 reads WNHNN; CDR2 reads SYGVQD (reference sequence). Losses at the gene ends were 8 bases for V and 2 bases for J; bases not matched to a gene: 8. The CDR3 is CASGGTSGRPYNEQFF. The CDR3 coding sequence is TGCGCCAGCGGTGGGACTAGCGGAAGACCCTACAATGAGCAGTTCTTC.

This clonotype was detected many times. This chain uses TRBV28 with TRBJ2-7; no firm D call. CDR3 length: 13 amino acids. Germline loops: CDR1 MDHEN, CDR2 SYDVKM. With 6 bases removed from V and 2 bases from J, the gap between germline ends came to 11 bases. CDR3 residues: CASSISIPYEQYF. The CDR3 region has the DNA TGTGCCAGCAGCATTTCCATTCCCTACGAGCAGTACTTC.

This clonotype has only a few counts. A much larger clone is a single base away; this may be a read error. The chain couples TRBV7-9 to TRBJ1-4; 9 bases map to TRBD1. This CDR3 contains 15 residues. The germline V gene has CDR1 SEHNR and CDR2 FQNEAQ (reference sequence). The CDR3 nucleotides read TGTGTCAGCAGCACCCCGACAGGGGGAAATGAAAAACTGTTTTTT. Amino acids: CVSSTPTGGNEKLFF.